The rows below give T cell receptor beta chains drawn from one sample of a study of CD8+CD57+ T cells in acquired aplastic anemia. MiXCR, applied by TCRdb to the reads, yields one record per CDR3 protein. The sample includes about 150,000 distinct CDR3 sequences, just over 50% of them seen just once. Specimen: sorted CD4+, CD8+, or CD8+CD57+ T cells (not recorded which) from PBMCs. The source of these receptors is a human donor with aplastic anemia. CDR3s include the opening cysteine and the closing phenylalanine or tryptophan. The order of the fields is V gene, clone size, D gene, J gene, CDR3 DNA, CDR3 protein. D genes are given only for firm matches. Rows may omit the clone size; those that give it use once, few, many or a size class.

V: TRBV29-1
size: .
D: .
J: TRBJ1-5
DNA: TGCAGCGTCCCCCGGAGGAGAGGGAGATACAACCAGCCCCGGCATTTT
CDR3: CSVPRRRGRYNQPRHF

V: TRBV2
size: once
D: .
J: TRBJ1-3
DNA: TGTGCCAGCAGTGAAAGGAAGGTCTCTGGAAACACCATATATTTT
CDR3: CASSERKVSGNTIYF

V: TRBV5-5
size: many
D: TRBD1
J: TRBJ2-3
DNA: TGTGCCAGCAGCCTCGGGACAGGGGGAACAGATACGCAGTATTTT
CDR3: CASSLGTGGTDTQYF

V: TRBV7-8
size: .
D: TRBD2
J: TRBJ2-1
DNA: TGTGCCAGCAGCTTAGTGCTATTGCGGGGGGGCCATGAGCAGTTCTTC
CDR3: CASSLVLLRGGHEQFF

V: TRBV20-1
size: many
D: .
J: TRBJ1-3
DNA: TGCAGTGCTAGAGATGCAGTCCACTCTGGAAACACCATATATTTT
CDR3: CSARDAVHSGNTIYF

V: TRBV7-8
size: .
D: .
J: TRBJ2-5
DNA: TGTGCCAGCAGCTCAAGTTCGTACGAGACCCAGTACTTC
CDR3: CASSSSSYETQYF

V: TRBV10-3
size: many
D: .
J: TRBJ1-2
DNA: TGTGCCATCAGTGAGCGGGGTATCGGGTATGGCTACACCTTC
CDR3: CAISERGIGYGYTF

V: TRBV4-2
size: many
D: .
J: TRBJ2-3
DNA: TGTGCCAGCAGCCACTCAGGGGGGAGCACAGATACGCAGTATTTT
CDR3: CASSHSGGSTDTQYF

V: TRBV7-7
size: many
D: .
J: TRBJ2-5
DNA: TGTGCTAGCAGCTTATTCTGGGAAGAGACCCAGTACTTC
CDR3: CASSLFWEETQYF

V: TRBV19
size: many
D: .
J: TRBJ2-5
DNA: TGTGCCAGTAGTATAGATCTGACTATACGCGAGACCCAGTACTTC
CDR3: CASSIDLTIRETQYF

V: TRBV2
size: .
D: .
J: TRBJ2-7
DNA: TGTGCCACCAGTGATTCGCGAGGTCCTCTCTACGAGCAGTACTTC
CDR3: CATSDSRGPLYEQYF

V: TRBV6-5
size: many
D: TRBD1
J: TRBJ2-3
DNA: TGTGCCAGCAGCTCCTCCCGGACAGGGGTGTCAGATACGCAGTATTTT
CDR3: CASSSSRTGVSDTQYF

V: TRBV6-1
size: few
D: .
J: TRBJ1-4
DNA: TGTGCCAGCAGTGAAGGGAGGAAGGCTAATGAAAAACTGTTTTTT
CDR3: CASSEGRKANEKLFF

V: TRBV7-6
size: few
D: .
J: TRBJ2-7
DNA: TGTGCCAGCAGCCTGAGCTTCTACGAGCAGTACTTC
CDR3: CASSLSFYEQYF

V: TRBV25-1
size: .
D: .
J: TRBJ2-5
DNA: TGTGCCAGCAGTAAGACCGGGCCCCAGTACTTC
CDR3: CASSKTGPQYF

V: TRBV2
size: few
D: TRBD1
J: TRBJ2-7
DNA: TGTGCCAGCAGCTCGGACAGGGGGACCTACGAGCAGTACTTC
CDR3: CASSSDRGTYEQYF

V: TRBV5-1
size: many
D: .
J: TRBJ1-6
DNA: TGCGCCAGCAGCCCGTCGGGGACCAGGGATTCACCCCTCCACTTT
CDR3: CASSPSGTRDSPLHF

V: TRBV7-2
size: many
D: .
J: TRBJ2-3
DNA: TGTGCCAGCAGCTTAGACTTGGTAGATACGCAGTATTTT
CDR3: CASSLDLVDTQYF

V: TRBV4-3
size: many
D: TRBD2
J: TRBJ2-5
DNA: TGCGCCAGCAGCCGGGTACTAGCGGGGGGGCTACGAGAGACCCAGTACTTC
CDR3: CASSRVLAGGLRETQYF

V: TRBV25-1
size: few
D: .
J: TRBJ2-2
DNA: TGTGCCAGCAGCCAGACGGCGTGCACCGGGGAGCTGTTTTTT
CDR3: CASSQTACTGELFF

V: TRBV29-1
size: many
D: TRBD1
J: TRBJ1-3
DNA: TGCAGCGTAGACGACAGGGGCACTGGAAACACCATATATTTT
CDR3: CSVDDRGTGNTIYF

V: TRBV19
size: .
D: .
J: TRBJ2-2
DNA: TGTGCCAGTAGAAAAAGGGGATTCCAGACCGGGGAGCTGTTTTTT
CDR3: CASRKRGFQTGELFF

V: TRBV11-2
size: many
D: .
J: TRBJ2-6
DNA: TGTGCCAGCAGCTTGGGTGGGGCCAACGTCCTGACTTTC
CDR3: CASSLGGANVLTF

V: TRBV19
size: many
D: TRBD1
J: TRBJ2-7
DNA: TGTGCCAGTGGAGGGACAGGGGGCTTGGAAGAGCAGTACTTC
CDR3: CASGGTGGLEEQYF

V: TRBV4-2
size: .
D: TRBD2
J: TRBJ2-5
DNA: TGTGCCAGCAGCCAAGAAGCGGGGTGGGAGACCCAGTACTTC
CDR3: CASSQEAGWETQYF

V: TRBV5-1
size: .
D: .
J: TRBJ2-7
DNA: TGCGCCAGCAGCTCCCACGAGCTCCTCTCCTACGAGCAGTACTTC
CDR3: CASSSHELLSYEQYF

V: TRBV27
size: many
D: .
J: TRBJ2-7
DNA: TGTGCCAGCAGCGTGACGGTTGCCTACGAGCAGTACTTC
CDR3: CASSVTVAYEQYF

V: TRBV10-3
size: .
D: TRBD1
J: TRBJ2-1
DNA: TGTGCCATCAGCGTCCCAGGGACAGGGCCCTCCTACGATGAGCAGTTCTTC
CDR3: CAISVPGTGPSYDEQFF

V: TRBV29-1
size: once
D: .
J: TRBJ1-3
DNA: TGCAGCGTTGACCTCCCGGCACTTAACTCTGGAAACACCATATATTTT
CDR3: CSVDLPALNSGNTIYF

V: TRBV9
size: many
D: .
J: TRBJ2-1
DNA: TGTGCCAGCAGCGTAGGGGTCGGGGTGGGCAATGAGCAGTTCTTC
CDR3: CASSVGVGVGNEQFF

V: TRBV10-3
size: .
D: .
J: TRBJ1-5
DNA: TGTGCCAGCAAGAGAGTGGACGGCCAGCCCCAGCATTTT
CDR3: CASKRVDGQPQHF

V: TRBV7-9
size: .
D: .
J: TRBJ2-6
DNA: TGTGCCAGCAGCTTACAGGGCACTGGGGCCAACGTCCTGACTTTC
CDR3: CASSLQGTGANVLTF

V: TRBV10-2
size: .
D: .
J: TRBJ2-7
DNA: TGCGCCAGCAGTGAGTCGTTGGGGACCTACGAGCAGTACTTC
CDR3: CASSESLGTYEQYF

V: TRBV6-1
size: many
D: .
J: TRBJ2-7
DNA: TGTGCCAGCGGCGACTACAGCTACGAGCAGTACTTC
CDR3: CASGDYSYEQYF